A selection of T cell receptor beta chains follows, all from one sample in a study of OX40 agonist ivuxolimab in advanced cancers. Using immunoSEQ multiplex PCR, the repertoire was profiled, and TCRdb retains in-frame clones only, with some absent. The sample includes tens of thousands of clones, 85% to 90% of them seen just once. Here the sequenced sample was CD4+ or CD8+ T cells sorted from blood, taken in a trial of the OX40 agonist ivuxolimab. These receptors came from an adult with an advanced solid tumor such as melanoma, head and neck, liver or kidney cancer. Each CDR3 is given without its conserved first and last residue.

>TRBV5-5
ASSLMGVNTEAF
>TRBV2
ASKVRFTDTQY
>TRBV7-8
ASSFGTPSNQPQH
>TRBV18
ASSPPGQNYGYT
>TRBV4-1
ASSQLRRQGAREEQF
>TRBV5-1
ASSLGGSDTEAF
>TRBV6-1
ASSEQVQETQY
>TRBV25-1
ASSAAGPPGEQY
>TRBV15
ATILGGSSGANVLT
>TRBV5-5
ASSSVETQY
>TRBV5-8
ASSLGISGLKETQY
>TRBV6-1
ASRGTGGNYEQY
>TRBV5-4
ASSLSISTGGYGYT
>TRBV28
ASSFGREFGETQY
>TRBV6-1
ASSDLVWKTDTQY
>TRBV30
AWSVPGRGINEQF
>TRBV6-1
ASRINSSGGYEQY
>TRBV7-9
ASSFPEGVTGELF
>TRBV19
ASSHRTGGAYNSPLH
>TRBV18
ASSPPGQPYEQY
>TRBV27
ASFPQGWLAGKTVPEQY
>TRBV6-5
ASRRTGGRAGELF
>TRBV5-4
ASSPRGTSGRF
>TRBV5-4
ASSLLGRANTGELF
>TRBV4-1
ASSQARPTSGEQY
>TRBV10-3
AISAKEMTKYEQY
>TRBV11-1
ASSRRLATDTQY
>TRBV7-9
ASSLKQGAGNEQY
>TRBV28
ASRPGTYEQY
>TRBV7-8
ASSLVPGNQPQH
>TRBV19
ASSVHPLAGVYYNEQF
>TRBV6-5
ASSGGINYGYT
>TRBV6-5
ASSYSRLAGDQEQY
>TRBV27
ASSPTYNEQF
>TRBV11-2
ASSLTRLAGTDTQY
>TRBV5-5
ASSLLETQY
>TRBV11-2
ASSLAGGTYEQY
>TRBV4-1
ASSRVSREANEKLF
>TRBV28
ASSSGQGDGNTIY
>TRBV29-1
SVEEWAANTEAF
>TRBV7-8
ASSLDLADSTDTQY